This TCR beta chain was found in a study of T cells in localized non-small cell lung cancer. Measured with immunoSEQ multiplex PCR; TCRdb has only the in-frame clones, and not every one. The sample contains some 15,000 clones, 90% of which appear only once. Deletions cut 2 bases from V and 8 bases from J, with 9 bases between. The germline CDR1 and CDR2 sequences are KGHSH and LQKENI. The CDR3 has 13 amino acids. This TCR came from a woman aged 35 to 69 with stage III lung adenocarcinoma. Sequencing used peripheral blood mononuclear cells, obtained before any cancer treatment. This sequence joins TRBV18 and TRBJ1-4, with no clear D. CDR3 protein: CASSPGVGEKLFF. The CDR3 bases are TGTGCCAGCTCACCAGGGGTTGGGGAAAAACTGTTTTTT.